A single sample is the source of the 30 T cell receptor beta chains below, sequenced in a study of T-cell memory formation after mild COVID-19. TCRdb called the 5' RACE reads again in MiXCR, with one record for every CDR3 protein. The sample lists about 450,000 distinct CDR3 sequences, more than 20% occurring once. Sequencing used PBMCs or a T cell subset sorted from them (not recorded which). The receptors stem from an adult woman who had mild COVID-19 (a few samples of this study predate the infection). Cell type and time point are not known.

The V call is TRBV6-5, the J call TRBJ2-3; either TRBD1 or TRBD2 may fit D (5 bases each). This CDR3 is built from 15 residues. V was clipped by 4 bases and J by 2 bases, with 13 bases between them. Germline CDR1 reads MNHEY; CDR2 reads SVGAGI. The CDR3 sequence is CASSSPGTDTDTQYF. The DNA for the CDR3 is TGTGCCAGCAGTTCCCCCGGGACGGACACAGATACGCAGTATTTT.

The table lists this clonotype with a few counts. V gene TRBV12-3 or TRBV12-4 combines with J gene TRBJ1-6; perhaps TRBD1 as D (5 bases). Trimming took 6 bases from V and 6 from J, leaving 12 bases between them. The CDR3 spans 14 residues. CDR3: CASRSTGTNSPLHF. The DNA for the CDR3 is TGTGCCAGCAGATCAACCGGGACTAATTCACCCCTCCACTTT.

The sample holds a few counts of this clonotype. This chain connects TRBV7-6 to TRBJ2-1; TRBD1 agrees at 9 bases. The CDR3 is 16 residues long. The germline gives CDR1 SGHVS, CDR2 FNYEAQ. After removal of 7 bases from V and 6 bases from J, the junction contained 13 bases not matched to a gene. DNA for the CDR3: TGTGCCAGCACCCTCTCCGGGACAGGGTTAGTCAATGAGCAGTTCTTC. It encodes CASTLSGTGLVNEQFF.

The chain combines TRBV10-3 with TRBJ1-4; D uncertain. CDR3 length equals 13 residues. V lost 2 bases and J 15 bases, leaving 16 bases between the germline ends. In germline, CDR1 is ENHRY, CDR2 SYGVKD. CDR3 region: CAISERVDTWLFF. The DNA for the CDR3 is TGTGCCATCAGTGAGAGGGTAGACACCTGGTTGTTTTTT.

The CDR3 DNA follows: TGTGCCAGCAGCTTAACCCGATGGTCGGAGACCCAGTACTTC. Translating gives CASSLTRWSETQYF. This chain connects TRBV7-2 to TRBJ2-5; D is unresolved. Germline V gene sequence: CDR1 SGHTA, CDR2 FQGNSA. V was cut by 2 bases and J by 5 bases, with 12 bases left in between. The CDR3 covers 14 residues. The whole variable domain, remainder taken from reference TRBV7-2 and TRBJ2-5, is GAGVSQSPSNKVTEKGKDVELRCDPISGHTALYWYRQSLGQGLEFLIYFQGNSAPDKSGLPSDRFSAERTGGSVSTLTIQRTQQEDSAVYLCASSLTRWSETQYFGPGTRLLVL.

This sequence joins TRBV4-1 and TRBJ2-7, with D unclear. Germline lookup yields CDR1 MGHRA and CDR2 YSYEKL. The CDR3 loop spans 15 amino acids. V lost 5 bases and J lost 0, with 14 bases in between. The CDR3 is CASSRVATSSYEQYF. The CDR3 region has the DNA TGCGCCAGCAGCAGGGTGGCGACGAGCTCCTACGAGCAGTACTTC.

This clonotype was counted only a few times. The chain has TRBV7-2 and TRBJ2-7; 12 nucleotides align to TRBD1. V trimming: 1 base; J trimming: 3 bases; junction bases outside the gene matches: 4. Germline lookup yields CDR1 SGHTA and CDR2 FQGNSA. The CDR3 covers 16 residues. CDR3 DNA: TGTGCCAGCAGCTTAGGAGGGACAGGGGGCGTCTACGAGCAGTACTTC. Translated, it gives CASSLGGTGGVYEQYF.

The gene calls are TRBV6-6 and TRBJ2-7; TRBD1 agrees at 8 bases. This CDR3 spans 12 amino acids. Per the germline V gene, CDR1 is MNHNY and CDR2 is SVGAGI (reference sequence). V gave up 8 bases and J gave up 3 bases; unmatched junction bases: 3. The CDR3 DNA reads TGTGCCAGCCGGGACAGGTTCTACGAGCAGTACTTC. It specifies CASRDRFYEQYF.

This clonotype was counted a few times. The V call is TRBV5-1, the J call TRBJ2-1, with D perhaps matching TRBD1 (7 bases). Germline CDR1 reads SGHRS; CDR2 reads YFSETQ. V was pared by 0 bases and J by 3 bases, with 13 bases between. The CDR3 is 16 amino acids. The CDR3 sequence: CASSLAGGSVYNEQFF. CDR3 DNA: TGCGCCAGCAGCTTGGCAGGGGGGAGCGTCTACAATGAGCAGTTCTTC. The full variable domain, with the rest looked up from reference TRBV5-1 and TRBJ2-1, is KAGVTQTPRYLIKTRGQQVTLSCSPISGHRSVSWYQQTPGQGLQFLFEYFSETQRNKGNFPGRFSGRQFSNSRSEMNVSTLELGDSALYLCASSLAGGSVYNEQFFGPGTRLTVL.

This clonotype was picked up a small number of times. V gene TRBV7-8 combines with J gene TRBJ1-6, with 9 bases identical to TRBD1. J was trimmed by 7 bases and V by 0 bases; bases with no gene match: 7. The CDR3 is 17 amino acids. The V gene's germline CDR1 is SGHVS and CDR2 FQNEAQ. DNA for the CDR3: TGTGCCAGCAGCTTAGCCGGGACAGGGATAACGAATTCACCCCTCCACTTT. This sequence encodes CASSLAGTGITNSPLHF.

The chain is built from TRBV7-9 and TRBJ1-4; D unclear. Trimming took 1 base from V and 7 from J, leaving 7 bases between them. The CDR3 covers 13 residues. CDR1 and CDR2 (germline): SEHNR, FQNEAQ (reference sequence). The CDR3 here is CASSLGHSEKLFF. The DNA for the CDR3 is TGTGCCAGCAGCTTAGGACATAGTGAAAAACTGTTTTTT. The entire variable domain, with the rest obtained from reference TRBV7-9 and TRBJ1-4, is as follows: DTGVSQNPRHKITKRGQNVTFRCDPISEHNRLYWYRQTLGQGPEFLTYFQNEAQLEKSRLLSDRFSAERPKGSFSTLEIQRTEQGDSAMYLCASSLGHSEKLFFGSGTQLSVL.

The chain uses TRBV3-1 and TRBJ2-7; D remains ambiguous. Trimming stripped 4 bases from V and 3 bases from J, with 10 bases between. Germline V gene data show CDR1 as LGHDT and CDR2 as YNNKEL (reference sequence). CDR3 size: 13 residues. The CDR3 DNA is TGTGCCAGCAGCCTTGACACGATCTACGAGCAGTACTTC. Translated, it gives CASSLDTIYEQYF.

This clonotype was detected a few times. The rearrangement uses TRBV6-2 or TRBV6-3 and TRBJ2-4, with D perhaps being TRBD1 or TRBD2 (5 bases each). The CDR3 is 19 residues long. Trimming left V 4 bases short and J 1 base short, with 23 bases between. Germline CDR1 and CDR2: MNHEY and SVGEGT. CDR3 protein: CASSFPPLQGDWAKNIQYF. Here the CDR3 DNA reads TGTGCCAGCAGTTTCCCCCCTCTCCAGGGAGATTGGGCCAAAAACATTCAGTACTTC.

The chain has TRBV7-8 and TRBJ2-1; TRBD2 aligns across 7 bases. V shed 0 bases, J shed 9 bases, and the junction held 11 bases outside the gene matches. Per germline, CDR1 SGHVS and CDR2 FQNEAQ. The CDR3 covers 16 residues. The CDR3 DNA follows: TGTGCCAGCAGCTTAGCGTGGCTAGCGGACCCCTCTGAGCAGTTCTTC. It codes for CASSLAWLADPSEQFF. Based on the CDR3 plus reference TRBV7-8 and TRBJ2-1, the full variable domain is GAGVSQSPRYKVAKRGQDVALRCDPISGHVSLFWYQQALGQGPEFLTYFQNEAQLDKSGLPSDRFFAERPEGSVSTLKIQRTQQEDSAVYLCASSLAWLADPSEQFFGPGTRLTVL.

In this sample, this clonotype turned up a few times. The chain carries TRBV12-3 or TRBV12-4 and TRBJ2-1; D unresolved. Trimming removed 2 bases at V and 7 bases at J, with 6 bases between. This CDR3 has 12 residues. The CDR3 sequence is CASSLHANEQFF. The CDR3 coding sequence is TGTGCCAGCAGTTTACACGCTAATGAGCAGTTCTTC.

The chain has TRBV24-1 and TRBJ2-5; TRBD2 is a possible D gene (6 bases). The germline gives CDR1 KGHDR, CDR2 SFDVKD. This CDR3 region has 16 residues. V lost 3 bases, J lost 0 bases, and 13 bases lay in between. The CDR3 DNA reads TGTGCCACCAGTGATCCCACGGCGGGGTACCAAGAGACCCAGTACTTC. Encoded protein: CATSDPTAGYQETQYF.

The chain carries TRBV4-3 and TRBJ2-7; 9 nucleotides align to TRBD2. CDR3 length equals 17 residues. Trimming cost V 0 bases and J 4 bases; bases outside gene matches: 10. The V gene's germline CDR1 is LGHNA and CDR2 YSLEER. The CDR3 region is CASSQDNQAGGFYEQYF. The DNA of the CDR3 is TGCGCCAGCAGCCAAGATAATCAAGCGGGAGGTTTTTACGAGCAGTACTTC.

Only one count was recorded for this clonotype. The CDR3 loop is CASSLEGNRNQPQHF. CDR3 nucleotides: TGCGCCAGCAGCTTGGAAGGGAATCGGAATCAGCCCCAGCATTTT. The chain joins TRBV5-1 to TRBJ1-5; D unclear. V shed 0 bases and J shed 4 bases, with 11 bases lying between them. The CDR3 sequence is 15 residues long. CDR1 and CDR2 (germline): SGHRS, YFSETQ. Using reference TRBV5-1 and TRBJ1-5 for the parts outside the CDR3, the full variable domain is KAGVTQTPRYLIKTRGQQVTLSCSPISGHRSVSWYQQTPGQGLQFLFEYFSETQRNKGNFPGRFSGRQFSNSRSEMNVSTLELGDSALYLCASSLEGNRNQPQHFGDGTRLSIL.

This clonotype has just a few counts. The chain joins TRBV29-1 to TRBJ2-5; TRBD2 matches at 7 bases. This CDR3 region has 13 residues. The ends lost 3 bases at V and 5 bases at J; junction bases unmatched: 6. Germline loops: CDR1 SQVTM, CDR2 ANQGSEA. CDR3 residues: CSVDLAVWETQYF. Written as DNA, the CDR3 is TGCAGCGTTGACCTAGCGGTGTGGGAGACCCAGTACTTC.

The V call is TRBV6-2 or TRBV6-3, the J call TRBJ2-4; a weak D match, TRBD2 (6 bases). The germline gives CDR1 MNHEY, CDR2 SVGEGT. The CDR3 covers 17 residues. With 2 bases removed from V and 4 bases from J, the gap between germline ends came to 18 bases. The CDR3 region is CASSYPAVPTRKNIQYF. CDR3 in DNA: TGTGCCAGCAGTTACCCCGCAGTGCCGACTAGAAAAAACATTCAGTACTTC.

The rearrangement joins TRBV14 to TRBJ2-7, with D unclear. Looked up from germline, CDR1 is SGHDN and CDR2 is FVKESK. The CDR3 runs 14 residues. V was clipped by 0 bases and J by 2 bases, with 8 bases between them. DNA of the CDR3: TGTGCCAGCAGCCAAGATCTGGTTACCTACGAGCAGTACTTC. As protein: CASSQDLVTYEQYF.

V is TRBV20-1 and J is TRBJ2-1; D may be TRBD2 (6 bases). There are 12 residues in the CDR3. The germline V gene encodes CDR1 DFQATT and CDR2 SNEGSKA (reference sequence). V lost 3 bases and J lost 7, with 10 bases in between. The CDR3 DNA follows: TGCAGTGCTAGGGCGGGGCTGAATGAGCAGTTCTTC. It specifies CSARAGLNEQFF.

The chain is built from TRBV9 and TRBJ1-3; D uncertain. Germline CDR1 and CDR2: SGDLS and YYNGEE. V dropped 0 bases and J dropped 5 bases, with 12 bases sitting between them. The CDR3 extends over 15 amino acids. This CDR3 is CASSVAREGRNTIYF. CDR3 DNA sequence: TGTGCCAGCAGCGTAGCACGGGAGGGTCGAAACACCATATATTTT.

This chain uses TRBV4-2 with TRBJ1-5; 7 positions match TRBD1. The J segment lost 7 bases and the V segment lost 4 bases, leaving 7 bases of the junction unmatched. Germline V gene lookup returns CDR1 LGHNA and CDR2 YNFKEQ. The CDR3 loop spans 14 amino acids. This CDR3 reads CASSLRGQDQPQHF. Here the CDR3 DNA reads TGTGCCAGCAGCCTTCGCGGACAGGACCAGCCCCAGCATTTT.

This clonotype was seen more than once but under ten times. In nucleotides, the CDR3 is TGTGCCAGCAGCGGATATAGCGGGATTCGAGAGACCCAGTACTTC. Its translation is CASSGYSGIRETQYF. V gene TRBV7-2 combines with J gene TRBJ2-5; 8 bases match TRBD2. Looked up from germline, CDR1 is SGHTA and CDR2 is FQGNSA. V gave up 5 bases and J gave up 4 bases; unmatched junction bases: 9. CDR3 length: 15 amino acids.

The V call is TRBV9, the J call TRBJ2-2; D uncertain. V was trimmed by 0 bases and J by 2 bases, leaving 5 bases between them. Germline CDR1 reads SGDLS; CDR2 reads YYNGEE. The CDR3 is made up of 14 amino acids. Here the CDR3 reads CASSVDLNTGELFF. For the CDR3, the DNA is TGTGCCAGCAGCGTAGATCTAAACACCGGGGAGCTGTTTTTT.

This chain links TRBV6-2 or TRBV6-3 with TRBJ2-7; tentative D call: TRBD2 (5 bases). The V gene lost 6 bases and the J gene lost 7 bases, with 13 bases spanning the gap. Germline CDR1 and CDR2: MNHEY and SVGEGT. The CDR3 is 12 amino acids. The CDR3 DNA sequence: TGTGCCAGCAGGGACTTTTCGGGGGAGCAGTACTTC. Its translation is CASRDFSGEQYF.

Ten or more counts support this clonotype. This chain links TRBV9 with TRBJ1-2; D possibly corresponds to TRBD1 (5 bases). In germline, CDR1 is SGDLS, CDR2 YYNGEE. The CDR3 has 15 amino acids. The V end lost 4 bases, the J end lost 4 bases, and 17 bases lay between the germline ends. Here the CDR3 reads CASSPDSASLYGYTF. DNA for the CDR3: TGTGCCAGCAGCCCCGACAGCGCCTCCCTCTATGGCTACACCTTC.

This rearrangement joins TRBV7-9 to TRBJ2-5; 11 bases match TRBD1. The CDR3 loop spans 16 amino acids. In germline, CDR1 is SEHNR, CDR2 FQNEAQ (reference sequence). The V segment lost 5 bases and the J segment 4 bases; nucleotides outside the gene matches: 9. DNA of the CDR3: TGTGCCAGCAGCCCCCCCCCGGACAGGGGGCGAGAGACCCAGTACTTC. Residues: CASSPPPDRGRETQYF.

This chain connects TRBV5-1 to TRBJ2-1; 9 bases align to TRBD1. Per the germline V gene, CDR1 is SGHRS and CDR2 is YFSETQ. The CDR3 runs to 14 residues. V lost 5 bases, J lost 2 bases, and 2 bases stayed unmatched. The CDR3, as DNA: TGCGCCAGCAGAGGACAGGGGCCCTACAATGAGCAGTTCTTC. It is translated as CASRGQGPYNEQFF.